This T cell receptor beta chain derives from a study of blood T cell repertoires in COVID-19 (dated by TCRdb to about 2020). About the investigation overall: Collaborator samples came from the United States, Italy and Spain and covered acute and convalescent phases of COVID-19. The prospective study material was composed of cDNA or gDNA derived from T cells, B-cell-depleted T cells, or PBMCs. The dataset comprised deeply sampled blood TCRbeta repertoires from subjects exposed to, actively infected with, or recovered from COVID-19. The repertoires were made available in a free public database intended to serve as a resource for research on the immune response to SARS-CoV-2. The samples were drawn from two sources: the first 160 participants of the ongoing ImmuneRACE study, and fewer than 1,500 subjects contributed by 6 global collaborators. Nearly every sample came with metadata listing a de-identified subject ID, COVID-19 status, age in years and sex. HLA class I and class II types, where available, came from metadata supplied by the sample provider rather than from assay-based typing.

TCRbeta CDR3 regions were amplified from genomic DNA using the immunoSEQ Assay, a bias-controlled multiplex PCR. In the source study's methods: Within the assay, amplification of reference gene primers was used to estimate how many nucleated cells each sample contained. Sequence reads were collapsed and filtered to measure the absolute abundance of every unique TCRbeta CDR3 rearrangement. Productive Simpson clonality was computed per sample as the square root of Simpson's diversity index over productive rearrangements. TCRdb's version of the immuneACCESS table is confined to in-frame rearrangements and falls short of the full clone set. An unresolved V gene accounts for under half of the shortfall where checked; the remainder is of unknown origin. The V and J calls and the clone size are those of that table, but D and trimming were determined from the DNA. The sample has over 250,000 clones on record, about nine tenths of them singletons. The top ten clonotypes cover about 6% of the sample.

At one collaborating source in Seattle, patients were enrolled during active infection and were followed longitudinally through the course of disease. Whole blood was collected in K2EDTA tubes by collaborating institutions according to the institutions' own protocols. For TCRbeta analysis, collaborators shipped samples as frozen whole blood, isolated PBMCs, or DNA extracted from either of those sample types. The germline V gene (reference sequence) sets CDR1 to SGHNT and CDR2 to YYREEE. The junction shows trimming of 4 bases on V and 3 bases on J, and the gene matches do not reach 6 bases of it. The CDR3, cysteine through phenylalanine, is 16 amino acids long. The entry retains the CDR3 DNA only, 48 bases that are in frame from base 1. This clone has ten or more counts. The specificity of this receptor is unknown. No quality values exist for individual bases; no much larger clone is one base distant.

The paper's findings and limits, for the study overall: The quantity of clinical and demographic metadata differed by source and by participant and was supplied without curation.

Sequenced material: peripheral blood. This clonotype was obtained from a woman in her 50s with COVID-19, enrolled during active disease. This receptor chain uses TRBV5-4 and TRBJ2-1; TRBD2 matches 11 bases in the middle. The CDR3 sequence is CASSRGTSGDYNEQFF. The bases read TGTGCCAGCAGCCGAGGGACTAGCGGCGACTACAATGAGCAGTTCTTC.